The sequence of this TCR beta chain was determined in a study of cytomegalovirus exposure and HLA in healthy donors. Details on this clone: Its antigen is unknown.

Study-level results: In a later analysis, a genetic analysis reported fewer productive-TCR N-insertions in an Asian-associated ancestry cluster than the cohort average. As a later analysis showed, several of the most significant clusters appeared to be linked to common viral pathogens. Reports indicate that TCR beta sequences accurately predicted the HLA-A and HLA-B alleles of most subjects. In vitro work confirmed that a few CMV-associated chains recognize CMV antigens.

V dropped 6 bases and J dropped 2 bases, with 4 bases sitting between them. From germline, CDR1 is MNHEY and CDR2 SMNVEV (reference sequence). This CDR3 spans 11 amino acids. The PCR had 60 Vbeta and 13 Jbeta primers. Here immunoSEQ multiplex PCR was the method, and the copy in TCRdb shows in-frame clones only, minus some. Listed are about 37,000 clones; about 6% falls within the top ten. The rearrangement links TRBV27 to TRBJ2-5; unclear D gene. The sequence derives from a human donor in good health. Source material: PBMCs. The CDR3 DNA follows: TGTGCCAGCAGCTTTCAAGAGACCCAGTACTTC. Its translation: CASSFQETQYF.